This T cell receptor beta chain was observed in a study of shared clonotypes between healthy human individuals. Study background: The plates for each donor numbered three CD4 naive, three CD4 memory, two CD8 naive and one CD8 memory.

The assay was run at deep level. This table comes from immunoSEQ multiplex PCR, and its TCRdb copy is limited to in-frame clones, with some not included. This table has more than 2 million clones, about 94% appearing once. Turning to this clone: What it binds is not known.

Study findings and constraints: Non-shared clonotypes were found to have lower generation probabilities than the clonotypes that were shared by all four of the sorted-subset donors.

Naivety among CD8 cells was defined by CD45RO negativity and positive CCR7 selection, thereby excluding terminally differentiated effector memory CD45RA+ cells. Trimming stripped 6 bases from V and 3 bases from J, with 9 bases between. CDR3 length: 13 amino acids. From germline, CDR1 is MNHNY and CDR2 SVGAGI (reference sequence). This TCR was sampled from a young man in good health. Input material: naive CD8+ T cells sorted from blood. The chain combines TRBV6-6 with TRBJ2-1; no clear D gene. CDR3 sequence: CASSHPYYNEQFF. Here the CDR3 DNA reads TGTGCCAGCAGCCACCCCTACTACAATGAGCAGTTCTTC.